The 17 T cell receptor beta chains presented below share a single source sample, sequenced in a study of response to subunit inactivated influenza vaccine. One entry per CDR3 protein, called by TCRdb with MiXCR from the RT-PCR reads. Found here are about 540,000 distinct CDR3 sequences, roughly 23% of them singletons; the top ten hold approximately 3%. The same data also contributed to another study, on T cells expressing NK-cell markers. This second study says: The authors made TCR beta cDNA libraries by 5'RACE template switching. This switching added a universal primer site and UMIs.

The source material was CD4+ T cells sorted from PBMCs, sampled 11 to 12 days after vaccination. Every receptor here comes from a man aged 50 or older who received an inactivated influenza vaccine.

The chain carries TRBV2 and TRBJ2-7; D is tentatively TRBD1 or TRBD2 (6 bases each). The CDR3 is made up of 17 amino acids. The germline V and J ends were trimmed by 1 base and 6 bases, with 22 bases remaining between them. CDR1 and CDR2 from the germline V gene are SNHLY and FYNNEI. CDR3 residues: CASSEGLIWGAQGEQYF. CDR3 sequence (DNA): TGTGCCAGCAGTGAAGGGCTGATATGGGGGGCCCAAGGCGAGCAGTACTTC.

This chain links TRBV12-3 or TRBV12-4 with TRBJ1-1, with 9 bases aligning to TRBD1. This CDR3 has 14 amino acids. V trimming: 0 bases; J trimming: 7 bases; junction bases outside the gene matches: 3. The CDR3 DNA reads as TGTGCCAGCAGTTTAGCGGACAGGGGCGGTGAAGCTTTCTTT. This sequence encodes CASSLADRGGEAFF.

In this sample, this clonotype turned up a few times. The chain links TRBV5-1 to TRBJ1-1; D might be TRBD1 (5 bases). CDR1 and CDR2 (germline): SGHRS, YFSETQ. Trimming stripped 4 bases from V and 6 bases from J, with 22 bases between. This CDR3 is 16 amino acids long. The DNA for the CDR3 is TGCGCCAGCAGCCTGGACGGGAGGAAGGACAATGCTGAAGCTTTCTTT. Its translation is CASSLDGRKDNAEAFF.

This clonotype was seen a few times. The chain has TRBV12-3 or TRBV12-4 and TRBJ1-1; D is unclear. The CDR3 extends over 12 amino acids. V was pared by 3 bases and J by 6 bases, with 8 bases between. The CDR3 DNA reads as TGTGCCAGCAGTTTTTACAGACCTGAAGCTTTCTTT. This translates into CASSFYRPEAFF.

The CDR3 sequence: CSATGTSGRVSSYNEQFF. Written as DNA, the CDR3 is TGCAGTGCGACCGGGACTAGCGGGAGGGTGAGCTCCTACAATGAGCAGTTCTTC. The V gene is TRBV20-1, the J gene TRBJ2-1; 16 positions match TRBD2. Trimming removed 6 bases from V and 0 bases from J; junction bases left unmatched: 8. The CDR3 has 18 residues. The V gene's germline CDR1 is DFQATT and CDR2 SNEGSKA (reference sequence).

The J gene is TRBJ1-2, the V gene TRBV7-9; TRBD1 is a possible D gene (5 bases). The CDR3 covers 14 residues. Germline V lookup: CDR1 SEHNR, CDR2 FQNEAQ (reference sequence). The V end was cut by 1 base, the J end by 8 bases, with 14 bases between. The CDR3 spells CASSLGVLRDGYTF. CDR3 in DNA: TGTGCCAGCAGCTTAGGAGTCCTCCGGGACGGCTACACCTTC. Full variable domain (rest looked up from reference TRBV7-9 and TRBJ1-2): DTGVSQNPRHKITKRGQNVTFRCDPISEHNRLYWYRQTLGQGPEFLTYFQNEAQLEKSRLLSDRFSAERPKGSFSTLEIQRTEQGDSAMYLCASSLGVLRDGYTFGSGTRLTVV.

This clonotype appeared a few times. This CDR3 reads CASSSGGLASYEQYF. The CDR3 DNA sequence: TGTGCCAGCAGTTCCGGGGGGCTGGCCTCCTACGAGCAGTACTTC. This chain uses TRBV6-2 or TRBV6-3 with TRBJ2-7; D possibly corresponds to TRBD2 (7 bases). From germline, CDR1 is MNHEY and CDR2 SVGEGT. The CDR3 extends over 15 amino acids. Trimming removed 4 bases from V and 0 bases from J, with 13 bases in between.

This clonotype showed up just a few times. The CDR3 loop reads CASSSELAAHEQYF. CDR3 coding DNA: TGTGCCAGCAGCTCGGAACTAGCGGCCCACGAGCAGTACTTC. The chain has TRBV7-9 and TRBJ2-7; 8 bases line up with TRBD2. Trimming removed 4 bases from V and 5 bases from J; junction bases left unmatched: 7. CDR1 and CDR2 (germline): SEHNR, FQNEAQ (reference sequence). The CDR3 is 14 residues long.

This clonotype was seen only a few times. V is TRBV5-1 and J is TRBJ2-3; D is possibly TRBD1 (5 bases). The germline gives CDR1 SGHRS, CDR2 YFSETQ. This CDR3 is 16 amino acids long. Trimming removed 5 bases at V and 1 base at J, with 17 bases between. CDR3 amino acids: CASRIDSVSGTDTQYF. The DNA of the CDR3 is TGCGCCAGCAGAATAGACAGCGTCTCGGGCACAGATACGCAGTATTTT.

This clonotype was recorded at least ten times. This chain connects TRBV12-3 or TRBV12-4 to TRBJ2-5; possible D gene TRBD2, 6 bases. V was shortened by 4 bases and J by 7 bases, with 10 bases between the two germline ends. The CDR3 contains 12 residues. Written as DNA, the CDR3 is TGTGCCAGCAGTTCCGGGGGTGTGACCCAGTACTTC. Translating it yields CASSSGGVTQYF.

The chain employs TRBV3-1 and TRBJ1-2; D perhaps matches TRBD1 (6 bases). Germline CDR1 and CDR2: LGHDT and YNNKEL (reference sequence). The CDR3 covers 16 residues. V was clipped by 1 base and J by 6 bases, with 18 bases between them. The CDR3 nucleotides read TGTGCCAGCAGCCAAGTCTTTCTAGGACAGAGGGATGGCTACACCTTC. Protein: CASSQVFLGQRDGYTF.

In this sample, this clonotype turned up many times. The V gene is TRBV5-1, the J gene TRBJ2-1; 8 positions match TRBD2. Germline V gene data show CDR1 as SGHRS and CDR2 as YFSETQ. J was trimmed by 4 bases and V by 5 bases; bases with no gene match: 5. The CDR3 length is 14 residues. CDR3 nucleotides: TGCGCCAGCAGATCGGGGGGGCCATACAATGAGCAGTTCTTC. Its protein product is CASRSGGPYNEQFF.

This clonotype appeared a few times. This chain uses TRBV7-3 with TRBJ1-4; 7 bases agree with TRBD1. CDR3 length equals 13 residues. Germline V CDR1 and CDR2: SGHTA, FQGTGA. The V and J ends lost 5 bases and 10 bases, in that order; junction bases with no gene match: 7. The CDR3, as DNA: TGTGCCAGCAGCCTTGACAGGGAAGGAAAACTGTTTTTT. Protein product: CASSLDREGKLFF.

The V gene is TRBV7-9, the J gene TRBJ1-2; the D gene is possibly TRBD1 (5 bases). Germline-derived CDR1 and CDR2 are SEHNR and FQNEAQ (reference sequence). The length of the CDR3 is 15 residues. Trimming left V 5 bases short and J 0 bases short, with 13 bases between. CDR3: CASSPRGLANYGYTF. In DNA, the CDR3 is TGTGCCAGCAGCCCTCGGGGACTAGCTAACTATGGCTACACCTTC.

The CDR3 bases are TGCGCCAGCAGCTTGGGTAATAGCTTCGATGAGCAGTTCTTC. Translation gives CASSLGNSFDEQFF. The chain couples TRBV5-1 to TRBJ2-1; D uncertain. Trimming removed 0 bases from V and 8 bases from J, with 12 bases in between. CDR1 SGHRS and CDR2 YFSETQ come from the germline V gene. The CDR3 is 14 amino acids.

This clonotype was observed a handful of times. V is TRBV20-1 and J is TRBJ2-3; D call uncertain. V was pared by 3 bases and J by 6 bases, with 7 bases between. The length of the CDR3 is 11 residues. The germline CDR1 and CDR2 sequences are DFQATT and SNEGSKA (reference sequence). CDR3 nucleotides: TGCAGTGCTAGCCTTCAGGATACGCAGTATTTT. As protein: CSASLQDTQYF.

A few counts support this clonotype. This sequence joins TRBV5-1 and TRBJ2-5; a weak D match, TRBD2 (6 bases). V lost 4 bases to trimming and J lost 7 bases, with 23 bases between them. Germline CDR1 and CDR2: SGHRS and YFSETQ. There are 16 residues in the CDR3. As DNA, the CDR3 is TGCGCCAGCAGCGTTACCACTACAGGAGGCGGGGTGACCCAGTACTTC. It specifies CASSVTTTGGGVTQYF.